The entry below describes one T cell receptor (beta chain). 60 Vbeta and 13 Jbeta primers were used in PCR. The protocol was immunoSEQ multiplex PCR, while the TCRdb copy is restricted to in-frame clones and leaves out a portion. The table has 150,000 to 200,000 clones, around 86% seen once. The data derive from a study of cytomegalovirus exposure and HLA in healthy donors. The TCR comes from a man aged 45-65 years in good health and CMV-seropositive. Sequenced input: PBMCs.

The CDR3 bases are TGTGCCACCAGCAGAGATTTGGGGGGGGTGAGCAATCAGCCCCAGCATTTT. The encoded protein is CATSRDLGGVSNQPQHF. This chain uses TRBV15 with TRBJ1-5, with D tentatively TRBD1 (5 bases). Trimming pared 0 bases from V and 1 base from J, leaving 13 bases between. The germline V gene has CDR1 LNHNV and CDR2 YYDKDF (reference sequence). The CDR3 length is 17 residues.